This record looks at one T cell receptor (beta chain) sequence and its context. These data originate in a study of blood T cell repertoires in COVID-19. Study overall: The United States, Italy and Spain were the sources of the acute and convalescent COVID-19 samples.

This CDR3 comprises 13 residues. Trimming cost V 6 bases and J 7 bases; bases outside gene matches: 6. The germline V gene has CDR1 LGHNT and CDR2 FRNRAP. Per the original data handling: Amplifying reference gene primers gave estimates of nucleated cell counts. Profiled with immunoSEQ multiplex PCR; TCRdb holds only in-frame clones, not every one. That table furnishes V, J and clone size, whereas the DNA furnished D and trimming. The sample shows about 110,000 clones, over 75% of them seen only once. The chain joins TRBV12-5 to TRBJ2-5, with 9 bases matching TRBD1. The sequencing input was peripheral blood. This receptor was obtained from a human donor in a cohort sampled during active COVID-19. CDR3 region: CASGPGQGRTQYF. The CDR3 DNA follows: TGTGCTAGTGGCCCTGGACAGGGGAGGACCCAGTACTTC.